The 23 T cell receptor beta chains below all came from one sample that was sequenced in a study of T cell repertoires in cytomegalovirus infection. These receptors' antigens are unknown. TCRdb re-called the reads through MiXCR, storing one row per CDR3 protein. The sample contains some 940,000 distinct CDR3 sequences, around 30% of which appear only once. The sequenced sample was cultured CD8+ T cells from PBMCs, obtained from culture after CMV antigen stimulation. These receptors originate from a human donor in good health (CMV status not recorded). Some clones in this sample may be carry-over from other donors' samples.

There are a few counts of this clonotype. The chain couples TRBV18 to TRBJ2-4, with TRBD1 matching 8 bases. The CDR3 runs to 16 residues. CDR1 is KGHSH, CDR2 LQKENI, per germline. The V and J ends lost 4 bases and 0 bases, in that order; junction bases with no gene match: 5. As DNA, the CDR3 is TGTGCCAGCTCACAGGACAGGGAACTAGCCAAAAACATTCAGTACTTC. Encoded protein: CASSQDRELAKNIQYF.

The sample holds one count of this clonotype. The CDR3, as DNA: TGTGCCAGCAGCCGGACTAGCGGGGGGCCTTCTCAAGAGACCCAGTACTTC. Encoded protein: CASSRTSGGPSQETQYF. This chain uses TRBV11-3 with TRBJ2-5; TRBD2 agrees at 14 bases. The CDR3 is 17 residues long. CDR1 and CDR2 (germline): SGHNT, YENEEA. Germline trimming cut 5 bases from V and 2 bases from J; bases unmatched to any gene: 7.

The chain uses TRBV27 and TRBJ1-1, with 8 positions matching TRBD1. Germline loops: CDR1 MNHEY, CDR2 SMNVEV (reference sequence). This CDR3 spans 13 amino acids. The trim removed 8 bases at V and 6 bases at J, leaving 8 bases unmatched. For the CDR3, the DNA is TGTGCCAGCTTCAGGGGGCGAGGGGCTGAAGCTTTCTTT. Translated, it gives CASFRGRGAEAFF.

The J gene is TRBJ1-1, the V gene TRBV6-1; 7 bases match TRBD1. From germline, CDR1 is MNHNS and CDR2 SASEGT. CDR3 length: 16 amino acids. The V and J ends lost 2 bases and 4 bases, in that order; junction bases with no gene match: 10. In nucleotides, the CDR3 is TGTGCCAGCAGTGAATGGGAGGGGGCACTGTCCACTGAAGCTTTCTTT. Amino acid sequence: CASSEWEGALSTEAFF.

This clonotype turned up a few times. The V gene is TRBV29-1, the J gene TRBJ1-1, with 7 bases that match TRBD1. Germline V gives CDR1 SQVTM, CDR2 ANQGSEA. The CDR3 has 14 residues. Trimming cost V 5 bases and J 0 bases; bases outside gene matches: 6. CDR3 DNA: TGCAGCGTTCCTGGACAGGTTATGAACACTGAAGCTTTCTTT. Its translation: CSVPGQVMNTEAFF.

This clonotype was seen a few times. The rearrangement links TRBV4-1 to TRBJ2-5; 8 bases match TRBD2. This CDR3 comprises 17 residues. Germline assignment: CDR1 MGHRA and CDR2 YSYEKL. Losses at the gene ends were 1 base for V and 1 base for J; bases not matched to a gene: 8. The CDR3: CASSQVWAGGTQETQYF. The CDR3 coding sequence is TGCGCCAGCAGCCAAGTTTGGGCGGGGGGCACCCAAGAGACCCAGTACTTC.

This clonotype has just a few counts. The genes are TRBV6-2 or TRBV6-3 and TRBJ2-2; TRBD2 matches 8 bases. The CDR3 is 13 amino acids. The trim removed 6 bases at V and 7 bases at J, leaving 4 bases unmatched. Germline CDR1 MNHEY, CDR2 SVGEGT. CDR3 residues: CASSPLADGELFF. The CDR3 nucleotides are TGTGCCAGCAGCCCACTAGCGGACGGGGAGCTGTTTTTT.

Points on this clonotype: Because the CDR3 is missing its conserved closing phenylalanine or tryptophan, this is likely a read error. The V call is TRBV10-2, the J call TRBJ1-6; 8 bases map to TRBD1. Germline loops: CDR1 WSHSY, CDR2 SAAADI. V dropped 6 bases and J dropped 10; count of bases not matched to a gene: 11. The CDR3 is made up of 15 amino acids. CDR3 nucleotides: TGCGCCAGCAGGGAGACAGGGGAACGGAGCTCACCCCTCCACTCT. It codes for CASRETGERSSPLHS.

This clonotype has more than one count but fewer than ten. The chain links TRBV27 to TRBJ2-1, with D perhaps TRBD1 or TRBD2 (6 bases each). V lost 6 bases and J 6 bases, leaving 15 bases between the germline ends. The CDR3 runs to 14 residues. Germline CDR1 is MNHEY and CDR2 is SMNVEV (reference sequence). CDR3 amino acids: CASRPRGRINEQFF. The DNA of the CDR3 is TGTGCCAGCAGGCCCCGGGGGCGGATCAATGAGCAGTTCTTC.

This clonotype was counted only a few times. This chain's CDR3 is CATSDRSSYNEQFF. The CDR3 nucleotides read TGTGCCACCAGTGACCGGAGCTCCTACAATGAGCAGTTCTTC. The chain uses TRBV24-1 and TRBJ2-1; the D is unclear. Germline V lookup: CDR1 KGHDR, CDR2 SFDVKD. The CDR3 contains 14 residues. V lost 4 bases and J lost 0, with 6 bases in between.

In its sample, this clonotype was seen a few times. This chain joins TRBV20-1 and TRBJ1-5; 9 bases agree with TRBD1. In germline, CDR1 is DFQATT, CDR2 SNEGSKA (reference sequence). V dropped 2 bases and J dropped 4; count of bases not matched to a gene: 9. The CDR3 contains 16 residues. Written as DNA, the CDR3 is TGCAGTGCTAGAACCTCGACAGGGGGGGATAATCAGCCCCAGCATTTT. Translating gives CSARTSTGGDNQPQHF.

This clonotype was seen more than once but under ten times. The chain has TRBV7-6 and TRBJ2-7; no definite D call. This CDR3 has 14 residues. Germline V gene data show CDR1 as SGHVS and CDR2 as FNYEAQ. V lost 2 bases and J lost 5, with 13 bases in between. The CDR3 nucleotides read TGTGCCAGCAGCTTACGTCCAGCCTACGACGAGCAGTACTTC. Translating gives CASSLRPAYDEQYF.

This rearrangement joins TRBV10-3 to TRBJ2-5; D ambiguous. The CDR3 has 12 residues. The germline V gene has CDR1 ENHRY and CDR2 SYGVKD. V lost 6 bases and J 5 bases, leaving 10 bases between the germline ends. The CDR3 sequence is CAIRDSRETQYF. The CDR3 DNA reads TGTGCCATCAGGGATTCGCGTGAGACCCAGTACTTC.

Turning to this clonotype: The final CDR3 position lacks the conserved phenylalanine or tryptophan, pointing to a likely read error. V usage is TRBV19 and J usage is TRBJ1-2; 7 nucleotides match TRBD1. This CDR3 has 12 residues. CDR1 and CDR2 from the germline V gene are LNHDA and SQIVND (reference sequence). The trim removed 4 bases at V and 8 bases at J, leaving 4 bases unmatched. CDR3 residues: CASSTHRGGYTI. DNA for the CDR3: TGTGCCAGTAGTACTCACAGGGGCGGCTACACCATC.

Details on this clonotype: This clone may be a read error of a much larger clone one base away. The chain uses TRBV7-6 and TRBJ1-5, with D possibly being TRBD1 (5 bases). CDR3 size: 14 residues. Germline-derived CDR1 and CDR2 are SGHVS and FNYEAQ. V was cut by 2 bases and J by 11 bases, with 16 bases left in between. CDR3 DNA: TGTGCCAGCAGCTTACGCGGGGCGCGTGAGTCCCAGCATTTT. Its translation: CASSLRGARESQHF.

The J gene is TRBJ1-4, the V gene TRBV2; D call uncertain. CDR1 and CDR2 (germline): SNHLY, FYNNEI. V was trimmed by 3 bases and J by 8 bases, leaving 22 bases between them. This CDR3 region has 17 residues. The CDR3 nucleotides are TGTGCCAGCAGTGATATCGGGGAGGGTGATGTTGCGGAAAAACTGTTTTTT. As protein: CASSDIGEGDVAEKLFF.

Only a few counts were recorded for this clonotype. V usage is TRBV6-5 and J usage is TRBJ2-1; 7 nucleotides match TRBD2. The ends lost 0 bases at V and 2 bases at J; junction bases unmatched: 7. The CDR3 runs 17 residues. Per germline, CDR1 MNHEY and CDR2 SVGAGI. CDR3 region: CASSYSASGFAYNEQFF. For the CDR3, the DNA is TGTGCCAGCAGTTACTCGGCTAGCGGTTTCGCCTACAATGAGCAGTTCTTC.

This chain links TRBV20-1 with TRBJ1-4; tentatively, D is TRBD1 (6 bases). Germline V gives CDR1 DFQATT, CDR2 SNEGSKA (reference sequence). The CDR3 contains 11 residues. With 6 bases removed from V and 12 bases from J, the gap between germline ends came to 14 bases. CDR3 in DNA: TGCAGTGCCGCCCTCAGGGGCCAACTGTTTTTT. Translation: CSAALRGQLFF.

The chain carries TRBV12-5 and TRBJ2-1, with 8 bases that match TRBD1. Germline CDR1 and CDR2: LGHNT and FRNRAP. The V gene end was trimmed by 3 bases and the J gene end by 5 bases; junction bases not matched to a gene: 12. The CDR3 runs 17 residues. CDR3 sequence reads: CASGFTLPGQANNEQFF. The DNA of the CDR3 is TGTGCTAGTGGTTTCACCCTTCCGGGACAGGCCAACAATGAGCAGTTCTTC.

The CDR3 nucleotides are TGTGCCAGCAGAGTACGGGCCTATGGCTACACCTTC. Translated: CASRVRAYGYTF. The chain couples TRBV2 to TRBJ1-2; no firm D call. The V gene's germline CDR1 is SNHLY and CDR2 FYNNEI. V was pared by 6 bases and J by 4 bases, with 9 bases between. The CDR3 extends over 12 amino acids. The variable domain in full, with the rest retrieved from reference TRBV2 and TRBJ1-2, is EPEVTQTPSHQVTQMGQEVILRCVPISNHLYFYWYRQILGQKVEFLVSFYNNEISEKSEIFDDQFSVERPDGSNFTLKIRSTKLEDSAMYFCASRVRAYGYTFGSGTRLTVV.

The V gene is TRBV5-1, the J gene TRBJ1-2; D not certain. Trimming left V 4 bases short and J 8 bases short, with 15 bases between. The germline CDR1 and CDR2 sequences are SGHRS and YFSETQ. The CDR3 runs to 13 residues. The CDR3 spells CASSPGEGRGYTF. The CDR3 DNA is TGCGCCAGCAGCCCCGGGGAAGGGAGAGGCTACACCTTC. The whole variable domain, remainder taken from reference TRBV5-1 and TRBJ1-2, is KAGVTQTPRYLIKTRGQQVTLSCSPISGHRSVSWYQQTPGQGLQFLFEYFSETQRNKGNFPGRFSGRQFSNSRSEMNVSTLELGDSALYLCASSPGEGRGYTFGSGTRLTVV.

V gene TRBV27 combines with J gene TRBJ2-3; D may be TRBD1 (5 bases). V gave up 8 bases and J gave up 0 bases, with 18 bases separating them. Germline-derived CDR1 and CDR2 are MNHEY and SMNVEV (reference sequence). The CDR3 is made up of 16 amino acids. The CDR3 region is CASRQGGRASTDTQYF. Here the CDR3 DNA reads TGTGCCAGCCGCCAAGGTGGCAGGGCTAGCACAGATACGCAGTATTTT.

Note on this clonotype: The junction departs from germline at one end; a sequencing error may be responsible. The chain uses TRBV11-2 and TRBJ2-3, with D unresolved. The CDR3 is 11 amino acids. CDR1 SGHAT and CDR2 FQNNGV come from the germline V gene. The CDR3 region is CANSLPDTQYF. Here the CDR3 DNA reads TGTGCCAACAGCTTGCCCGATACGCAGTATTTT.